These 6 T cell receptor beta chains were sequenced from one sample in a study of shared clonotypes between healthy human individuals (dated by TCRdb to 2018 to 2021). The library was prepared using the immunoSEQ multiplex PCR assay. TCRdb limited this immuneACCESS table to in-frame rearrangements with V and J called. A share of clones is missing; checked studies link under half to unresolved V genes, and the rest is unexplained. The sample table holds roughly 2.5 million clones, of which roughly 92% were seen once. The ten largest clones represent around 0.14% of the sample. Sequencing was carried out using naive CD4+ T cells sorted from blood. Sample cell subset or site, as interpreted from the label and publication: CD45RA+ positively selected. Receptors were obtained from a man aged 18-30 years in good health.

This chain uses TRBV11-2 with TRBJ2-3; TRBD2 agrees at 8 bases. CDR3 length: 16 residues. V dropped 1 base and J dropped 3; count of bases not matched to a gene: 6. Germline loops: CDR1 SGHAT, CDR2 FQNNGV. The CDR3 coding sequence is TGTGCCAGCAGCTTAGCTGGCGGGAGGTTGACAGATACGCAGTATTTT. It specifies CASSLAGGRLTDTQYF.

The rearrangement links TRBV28 to TRBJ2-2; D call uncertain. CDR3 length equals 15 residues. Germline V gene sequence: CDR1 MDHEN, CDR2 SYDVKM. V lost 3 bases, J lost 6 bases, and 14 bases lay in between. The CDR3 spells CASSFNVRGAGELFF. In DNA form, the CDR3 reads TGTGCCAGCAGTTTTAATGTACGTGGAGCCGGGGAGCTGTTTTTT.

The chain employs TRBV6-6 and TRBJ2-7; 8 nucleotides align to TRBD1. Germline CDR1 is MNHNY and CDR2 is SVGAGI (reference sequence). The CDR3 is 16 amino acids. V trimming: 5 bases; J trimming: 6 bases; junction bases outside the gene matches: 15. The DNA of the CDR3 is TGTGCCAGCAGTGCCTATTCAGGGGGCAAGGCCTCCGAGCAGTACTTC. Translating gives CASSAYSGGKASEQYF.

The chain combines TRBV28 with TRBJ2-1; the D gene is possibly TRBD1 (6 bases). Germline V gives CDR1 MDHEN, CDR2 SYDVKM. V lost 5 bases and J lost 6, with 23 bases in between. CDR3 length: 17 amino acids. The CDR3 DNA reads TGTGCCAGCAGTCATATAATGGACAGCGAGGGTTTCAATGAGCAGTTCTTC. Translated, it gives CASSHIMDSEGFNEQFF. Full variable domain (rest looked up from reference TRBV28 and TRBJ2-1): DVKVTQSSRYLVKRTGEKVFLECVQDMDHENMFWYRQDPGLGLRLIYFSYDVKMKEKGDIPEGYSVSREKKERFSLILESASTNQTSMYLCASSHIMDSEGFNEQFFGPGTRLTVL.

The rearrangement joins TRBV19 to TRBJ2-4; D may be TRBD2 (5 bases). Trimming removed 0 bases at V and 10 bases at J, with 16 bases between. This CDR3 region has 15 residues. The germline CDR1 and CDR2 sequences are LNHDA and SQIVND (reference sequence). CDR3 nucleotides: TGTGCCAGTAGTATAGAAGCCGGGGTGAGAGGGATTCAGTACTTC. It is translated as CASSIEAGVRGIQYF.

This chain joins TRBV28 and TRBJ1-3, with TRBD1 as a possible D gene (5 bases). The V and J ends lost 5 bases and 0 bases respectively, with 17 bases between them. The CDR3 totals 17 residues. The germline gives CDR1 MDHEN, CDR2 SYDVKM. CDR3 region: CASSPGGLSSSGNTIYF. Here the CDR3 DNA reads TGTGCCAGCAGTCCGGGGGGACTGTCAAGCTCTGGAAACACCATATATTTT.